The entry below gives a single TCR beta chain sequence along with its context. Antigen unknown. This sample stems from a study of T cells in narcolepsy. For the study at large: Patients with NT1 or NT2 and healthy control donors were enrolled.

Whole-study results and caveats: Some memory CD4+ repertoires had no autoreactive clone sequences. HCRT-specific and TRIB2-specific autoreactive clonotypes appeared among same-patient CSF and blood CD4+ clonotypes. Healthy controls reportedly lacked the autoreactive clonotypes serially found in patients' blood.

The V gene end was trimmed by 6 bases and the J gene end by 6 bases; junction bases not matched to a gene: 8. This CDR3 contains 14 residues. CDR1 is LNHDA and CDR2 is SQIVND in the germline V gene (reference sequence). Generated by immunoSEQ multiplex PCR, the TCRdb table keeps only in-frame clones and is missing some. The sample has tens of thousands of clones; roughly 85% are singletons. The origin of this receptor is a human donor in good health. The chain joins TRBV19 to TRBJ2-3; 8 bases are shared with TRBD1. Source material: memory (CD45RA-) CD4+ T cells from blood. In DNA, the CDR3 is TGTGCCAGTAGGCTGGACAGGGACGGGGATACGCAGTATTTT. Translation gives CASRLDRDGDTQYF. The complete variable domain, with remaining parts taken from reference TRBV19 and TRBJ2-3, reads DGGITQSPKYLFRKEGQNVTLSCEQNLNHDAMYWYRQDPGQGLRLIYYSQIVNDFQKGDIAEGYSVSREKKESFPLTVTSAQKNPTAFYLCASRLDRDGDTQYFGPGTRLTVL.